The 20 T cell receptor beta chains given below trace back to one sample, sequenced in a study of blood T cell repertoires in COVID-19. The repertoire was sequenced with immunoSEQ multiplex PCR; TCRdb's copy has only in-frame clones and lacks some. The sample carries 75,000 to 100,000 clones, approximately 85% recorded once. Sequenced input: peripheral blood. The receptors shown here come from a man aged 65-85 years with acute or convalescent COVID-19.

This clone was detected once. The J gene is TRBJ1-5, the V gene TRBV19; no reliable D call. CDR3 size: 15 residues. Trimming pared 3 bases from V and 4 bases from J, leaving 13 bases between. Germline lookup yields CDR1 LNHDA and CDR2 SQIVND (reference sequence). The CDR3 nucleotides read TGTGCCAGTAGTATGATCTTGTCAGGAAATCAGCCCCAGCATTTT. This encodes CASSMILSGNQPQHF.

The chain has TRBV30 and TRBJ2-3, with a tentative D call TRBD2 (6 bases). The ends were cut back, 2 bases at V and 1 base at J, with 10 bases in the middle. Germline V gives CDR1 GTSNPN, CDR2 SVGIG (reference sequence). There are 14 residues in the CDR3. The CDR3 sequence: CAWSNGGGTDTQYF. DNA for the CDR3: TGTGCCTGGAGTAACGGGGGTGGCACAGATACGCAGTATTTT.

The chain recombines TRBV11-3 with TRBJ2-1; weak D call: TRBD1 (5 bases). CDR3 length equals 16 residues. V was clipped by 1 base and J by 1 base, with 11 bases between them. The germline gives CDR1 SGHNT, CDR2 YENEEA. CDR3 amino acids: CASSLGPGKSYNEQFF. The CDR3 DNA sequence: TGTGCCAGCAGCTTAGGCCCAGGGAAATCCTACAATGAGCAGTTCTTC.

The chain uses TRBV9 and TRBJ2-1; perhaps TRBD2 as D (5 bases). Germline lookup yields CDR1 SGDLS and CDR2 YYNGEE. There are 15 residues in the CDR3. The V and J ends lost 1 base and 2 bases respectively, with 10 bases between them. The CDR3 loop reads CASSVFGEPYNEQFF. The CDR3 coding sequence is TGTGCCAGCAGCGTATTCGGGGAACCCTACAATGAGCAGTTCTTC.

The rearrangement joins TRBV29-1 to TRBJ2-3, with 11 bases aligning to TRBD1. Germline CDR1 and CDR2: SQVTM and ANQGSEA. V gave up 3 bases and J gave up 3 bases; unmatched junction bases: 5. The CDR3 contains 15 residues. In DNA form, the CDR3 reads TGCAGCGTTGATCGGACAGGGGGCTTTACAGATACGCAGTATTTT. Translated: CSVDRTGGFTDTQYF.

V and J are TRBV19 and TRBJ2-3, with 7 bases lining up with TRBD2. Germline V lookup: CDR1 LNHDA, CDR2 SQIVND (reference sequence). CDR3 length: 15 amino acids. Trimming removed 0 bases from V and 3 bases from J; junction bases left unmatched: 3. As DNA, the CDR3 is TGTGCCAGTAGTATAGATGCGGGAGAGACAGATACGCAGTATTTT. Translated, it gives CASSIDAGETDTQYF.

This chain joins TRBV6-2 or TRBV6-3 and TRBJ2-7, with 9 bases aligning to TRBD2. Germline V gene data show CDR1 as MNHEY and CDR2 as SVGEGT. The CDR3 has 16 amino acids. V trimming: 4 bases; J trimming: 0 bases; junction bases outside the gene matches: 7. CDR3 residues: CASSSTRAGGSYEQYF. The CDR3 DNA reads as TGTGCCAGCAGTTCGACCCGAGCGGGGGGCTCCTACGAGCAGTACTTC.

The chain is built from TRBV30 and TRBJ1-1; TRBD1 is a possible D gene (5 bases). Trimming shortened V by 3 bases and J by 3 bases, and 11 bases separated the two germline ends. The germline V gene encodes CDR1 GTSNPN and CDR2 SVGIG (reference sequence). This CDR3 has 13 amino acids. The CDR3 loop is CAWRAGMYTEAFF. The CDR3 DNA reads as TGTGCCTGGAGGGCAGGGATGTACACTGAAGCTTTCTTT.

The chain combines TRBV4-3 with TRBJ2-7; TRBD2 matches 9 bases. The V segment lost 0 bases and the J segment 4 bases; nucleotides outside the gene matches: 22. The CDR3 extends over 21 amino acids. The germline V gene has CDR1 LGHNA and CDR2 YSLEER. The CDR3 is CASSQDPPAAGGHGVLYEQYF. Here the CDR3 DNA reads TGCGCCAGCAGCCAAGACCCCCCGGCAGCGGGAGGACATGGGGTCTTGTACGAGCAGTACTTC.

V gene TRBV6-4 combines with J gene TRBJ2-1; TRBD2 matches at 11 bases. Per germline, CDR1 MRHNA and CDR2 SNTAGT. V lost 0 bases to trimming and J lost 11 bases; unmatched junction nucleotides: 15. CDR3 length: 18 residues. For the CDR3, the DNA is TGTGCCAGCAGTGACTCGTTCACTAGCGGGGGAGCCCTCCCCCAGCAGTTCTTC. Translating gives CASSDSFTSGGALPQQFF.

CDR3 amino acids: CASTDRGGARDTQYF. CDR3 DNA sequence: TGTGCCAGCACAGACCGGGGGGGGGCAAGAGATACGCAGTATTTT. The chain employs TRBV6-5 and TRBJ2-3; 8 bases map to TRBD2. Per germline, CDR1 MNHEY and CDR2 SVGAGI. V lost 7 bases, J lost 5 bases, and 11 bases stayed unmatched. This CDR3 region has 15 residues.

This chain links TRBV6-5 with TRBJ2-3, with 8 bases fitting TRBD2. CDR1 is MNHEY and CDR2 is SVGAGI in the germline V gene. The CDR3 contains 14 residues. J lost 1 base, V lost 6 bases, and 3 bases had no gene match. For the CDR3, the DNA is TGTGCCAGCAGACTCGGGGGGGGCACAGATACGCAGTATTTT. Protein sequence: CASRLGGGTDTQYF.

The rearrangement links TRBV28 to TRBJ2-1; possible D gene TRBD2, 5 bases. V lost 8 bases, J lost 2 bases, and 16 bases lay in between. Germline values: CDR1 MDHEN, CDR2 SYDVKM. This CDR3 region has 15 residues. In DNA form, the CDR3 reads TGTGCCAGCGGGTTAACAGCGGAAACCTACAATGAGCAGTTCTTC. Translating gives CASGLTAETYNEQFF.

This sequence joins TRBV28 and TRBJ2-7; perhaps TRBD2 as D (6 bases). CDR1 is MDHEN and CDR2 is SYDVKM in the germline V gene. V lost 5 bases and J lost 3, with 14 bases in between. This CDR3 spans 14 amino acids. This chain's CDR3 is CASSIQTSFYEQYF. CDR3 sequence (DNA): TGTGCCAGCAGTATTCAGACTAGTTTCTACGAGCAGTACTTC.

This clone was counted a single time. The chain employs TRBV11-2 and TRBJ2-1; perhaps TRBD2 as D (6 bases). The CDR3 is 15 amino acids. Germline lookup yields CDR1 SGHAT and CDR2 FQNNGV. With 0 bases removed from V and 2 bases from J, the gap between germline ends came to 8 bases. The CDR3 here is CASSLEGGAYNEQFF. CDR3 DNA sequence: TGTGCCAGCAGCTTAGAGGGGGGAGCCTACAATGAGCAGTTCTTC.

The chain links TRBV27 to TRBJ2-6; 12 bases agree with TRBD1. V shed 3 bases and J 0 bases; nucleotides not matched to a gene: 3. The CDR3 spans 18 residues. From germline, CDR1 is MNHEY and CDR2 SMNVEV (reference sequence). CDR3: CASSLGQGAFSGANVLTF. As DNA, the CDR3 is TGTGCCAGCAGTTTGGGACAGGGGGCCTTCTCTGGGGCCAACGTCCTGACTTTC.

The chain carries TRBV27 and TRBJ1-6; no clear D. Germline V lookup: CDR1 MNHEY, CDR2 SMNVEV (reference sequence). CDR3 length: 13 amino acids. The V gene lost 3 bases and the J gene lost 4 bases, with 4 bases spanning the gap. The CDR3 spells CASSLEYNSPLHF. The CDR3 nucleotides read TGTGCCAGCAGTTTGGAGTATAATTCACCCCTCCACTTT.

This clone has a handful of counts. The chain recombines TRBV2 with TRBJ2-2; D ambiguous. Trimming shortened V by 4 bases and J by 0 bases, and 9 bases separated the two germline ends. The CDR3 totals 15 residues. The germline gives CDR1 SNHLY, CDR2 FYNNEI. The CDR3 region has the DNA TGTGCCAGCAGTGGCCGACACCCGAACACCGGGGAGCTGTTTTTT. Residues: CASSGRHPNTGELFF.

This sequence joins TRBV30 and TRBJ1-3; the D is unclear. Trimming took 0 bases from V and 0 from J, leaving 3 bases between them. This CDR3 contains 13 residues. In germline, CDR1 is GTSNPN, CDR2 SVGIG (reference sequence). This CDR3 is CAWSVSSGNTIYF. CDR3 bases: TGTGCCTGGAGTGTTAGCTCTGGAAACACCATATATTTT.

The genes are TRBV7-2 and TRBJ2-7; D is perhaps TRBD1 (6 bases). The V gene lost 7 bases and the J gene lost 5 bases, with 18 bases spanning the gap. Looked up from germline, CDR1 is SGHTA and CDR2 is FQGNSA. This CDR3 contains 14 residues. The CDR3 region has the DNA TGTGCCAGCAACGTGAACAGGGATGTCGACGAGCAGTACTTC. Amino acids: CASNVNRDVDEQYF.